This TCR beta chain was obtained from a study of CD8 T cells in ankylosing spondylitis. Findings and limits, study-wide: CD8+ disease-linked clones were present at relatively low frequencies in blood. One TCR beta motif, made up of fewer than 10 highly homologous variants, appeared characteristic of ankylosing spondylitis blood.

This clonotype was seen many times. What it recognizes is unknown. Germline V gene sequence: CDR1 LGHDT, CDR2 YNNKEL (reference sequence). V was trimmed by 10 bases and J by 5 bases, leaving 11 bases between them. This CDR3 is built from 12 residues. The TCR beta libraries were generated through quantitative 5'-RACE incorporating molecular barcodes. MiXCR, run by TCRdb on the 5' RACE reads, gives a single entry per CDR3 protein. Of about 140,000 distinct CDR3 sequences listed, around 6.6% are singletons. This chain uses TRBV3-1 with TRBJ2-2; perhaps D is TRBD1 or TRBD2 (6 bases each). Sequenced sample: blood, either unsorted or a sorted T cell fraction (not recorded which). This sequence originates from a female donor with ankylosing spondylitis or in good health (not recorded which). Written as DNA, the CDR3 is TGTGCCACCCAAGGGGGGACCGGGGAGCTGTTTTTT. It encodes CATQGGTGELFF. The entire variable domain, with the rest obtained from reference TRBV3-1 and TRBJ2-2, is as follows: DTAVSQTPKYLVTQMGNDKSIKCEQNLGHDTMYWYKQDSKKFLKIMFSYNNKELIINETVPNRFSPKSPDKAHLNLHINSLELGDSAVYFCATQGGTGELFFGEGSRLTVL.